This TCR beta chain was documented in a study of T cells in Graves' hyperthyroidism and ophthalmopathy. With 3 bases removed from V and 1 base from J, the gap between germline ends came to 12 bases. The CDR3 is 14 amino acids. The V gene's germline CDR1 is DFQATT and CDR2 SNEGSKA (reference sequence). With duration under 3 months, ophthalmopathy was active: Clinical Activity Score at least 3, NOSPECS at least 4. The PBMCs were taken from approximately 9.7 ml of fresh peripheral blood. RNA transcripts served as the template for amplifying TCR beta CDR3 regions. When the TCR CDR3 underwent first-round RT-PCR, the HTBI primer set was used. MiXCR, run by TCRdb on the multiplex PCR reads, gives a single entry per CDR3 protein. The sample has 400,000 to 500,000 distinct CDR3 sequences, approximately 14% seen once; the top ten hold 13%. This clonotype was found many times.

The V and J genes are TRBV20-1 and TRBJ1-1; a possible D gene is TRBD1 (5 bases). Sequencing was carried out using blood. This TCR was sampled from a man younger than 35 with Graves' ophthalmopathy. The CDR3 is CSASRTDRNTEAFF. For the CDR3, the DNA is TGCAGTGCTAGTCGAACTGACAGGAACACTGAAGCTTTCTTT.